These 7 T cell receptor delta chains share one sample of origin, sequenced in a study of γδ T cells in repeated Plasmodium falciparum infection (dated by TCRdb to the early 2020s). For bulk TCR repertoire analysis, Vgamma9/Vdelta2+ and Vdelta2-negative gammadelta T cell populations were isolated by flow sorting from peripheral blood mononuclear cells. Libraries were prepared through multiplex PCR. The run used an Illumina MiSeq. TCRdb reprocessed the public data with the CATT caller; entries with the same nucleotide sequence were combined afterwards. This sample comprises tens of thousands of delta-chain clones, over 0.9% of them detected only once. The ten largest clones capture approximately 9.6% of the sample. Sequences were obtained from gamma-delta T cells from blood. The receptors were sampled from a pool of human donors (malaria-infected and uninfected, not separated).

This clone was seen many times. The protein in TCRdb stems from a much larger clone and differs at residue 13 from this DNA's translation, likely a read error; here the protein is translated from the DNA. V gene assignment gives TRDV1, but the J gene was left uncalled. The CDR3 is 15 amino acids. Germline-derived CDR1 and CDR2 are TSWWSYY and QGS. This CDR3 reads CALGLSPTATVKPIF. CDR3 nucleotides: TGTGCTCTTGGGCTTAGCCCCACCGCCACCGTCAAACCCATCTTT.

Notes on this clone: With a far larger clone one base away, a read error is the likely cause. Within the sample, other DNA sequences also encode this same CDR3. The V gene was identified as TRDV1, while no J gene was called; the table assigns TRDD3, which was not confirmed against the DNA. There are 22 residues in the CDR3. Germline V gene lookup returns CDR1 TSWWSYY and CDR2 QGS. The CDR3, as DNA: TGTGCTCTTGGGGAGCCTCGGCCTTCCATATCTTACTGGGAATCCTACACCGATAAGCTCATCTTT. Its translation: CALGEPRPSISYWESYTDKLIF.

This clone was seen only a few times. This is likely an artifact of a read error, given a far larger clone one base away. Other DNA sequences in this specimen translate into the identical CDR3. This sequence joins TRDV1 and TRDJ1; no clear D. TCRdb lists no J gene, so it was determined here by aligning the DNA to germline. This CDR3 has 19 amino acids. V lost 5 bases to trimming and J lost 0 bases, with 25 bases between them. The germline gives CDR1 TSWWSYY, CDR2 QGS. CDR3 nucleotides: TGTGCTCTTGGGTACTACTATCGGTCTTTGCTCTCATACACCGATAAACTCATCTTT. Encoded protein: CALGYYYRSLLSYTDKLIF.

A remark on this clone: TCRdb's listed protein matches a much larger clone and diverges from this DNA's translation at residue 12, likely through a read error; the protein shown comes from the DNA. As DNA, the CDR3 is TGTGCTCTTGGGGTCCAGGTACTGGGGGAAAAACCCATCTTT. Its translation is CALGVQVLGEKPIF. The V gene corresponds to TRDV1; no J gene was called; the table's D gene call, TRDD3, was not cross checked with the DNA. CDR1 is TSWWSYY and CDR2 is QGS in the germline V gene. This CDR3 comprises 14 residues.

With respect to this clone: This is likely an artifact of a read error, given a far larger clone one base away. Other DNA variants within this sample encode the same CDR3. The chain carries TRDV2 and TRDJ1, with 8 positions matching TRDD3. The CDR3 runs to 17 residues. Germline CDR1 GEAIGNYY, CDR2 EKD. DNA for the CDR3: TGTGCCTGTGACCCCCTTCGAGCTGGGGGACACACCGACAAACTCATCTTT. Translation gives CACDPLRAGGHTDKLIF.

The sample holds many counts of this clone. The database protein in TCRdb disagrees with the DNA translation at residue 9; the sequence shown here was translated from the DNA. The J gene is TRDJ1, the V gene TRDV2; 7 bases match TRDD3. CDR1 and CDR2 from the germline V gene are GEAIGNYY and EKD. This CDR3 contains 16 residues. V lost 1 base, J lost 2 bases, and 9 bases stayed unmatched. As DNA, the CDR3 is TGTGCCTGTGACACTTTATGGGGGACCTATACCGATAAACTCATCTTT. Its protein is CACDTLWGTYTDKLIF.

Points on this clone: TCRdb assigns this DNA the protein of a much larger clone, which departs from its translation at residue 14; this likely reflects a read error, and the protein shown comes from translating the DNA. With the J gene uncalled, the V gene is TRDV2; the table assigns TRDD3, which was not confirmed against the DNA. The CDR3 runs to 16 residues. The V gene's germline CDR1 is GEAIGNYY and CDR2 EKD. The CDR3 region is CACDTVGGLYTDKPIF. CDR3 coding DNA: TGTGCCTGTGACACCGTTGGGGGATTATACACCGATAAACCCATCTTT.